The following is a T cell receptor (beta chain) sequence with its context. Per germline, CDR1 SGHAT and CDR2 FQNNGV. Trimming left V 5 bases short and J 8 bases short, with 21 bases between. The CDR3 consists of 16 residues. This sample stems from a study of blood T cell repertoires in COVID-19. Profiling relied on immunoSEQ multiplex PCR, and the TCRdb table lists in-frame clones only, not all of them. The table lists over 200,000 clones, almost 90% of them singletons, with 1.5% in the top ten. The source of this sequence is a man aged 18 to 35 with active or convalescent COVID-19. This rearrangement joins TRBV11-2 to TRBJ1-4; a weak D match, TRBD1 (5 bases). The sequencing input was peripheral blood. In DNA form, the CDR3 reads TGTGCCAGCAGCCTAACCGGGGGTACGGTTCGGGAAAAACTGTTTTTT. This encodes CASSLTGGTVREKLFF.